This entry lists 20 T cell receptor beta chains sequenced from one sample in a study of blood T cell repertoires in COVID-19. Assay used: immunoSEQ multiplex PCR; TCRdb lists only in-frame clones, some missing. Among 140,000 to 150,000 clones listed, 75% to 90% were seen once. Source material: peripheral blood. All receptors come from a human donor in a cohort sampled during active COVID-19.

The chain recombines TRBV5-1 with TRBJ2-1, with D perhaps matching TRBD2 (6 bases). Trimming shortened V by 5 bases and J by 8 bases, and 14 bases separated the two germline ends. The germline gives CDR1 SGHRS, CDR2 YFSETQ. The CDR3 is made up of 13 amino acids. The CDR3: CASRDGQRDEQFF. The CDR3 DNA sequence: TGCGCCAGCAGAGACGGGCAGCGGGATGAGCAGTTCTTC. The full variable domain, completed using reference TRBV5-1 and TRBJ2-1, is KAGVTQTPRYLIKTRGQQVTLSCSPISGHRSVSWYQQTPGQGLQFLFEYFSETQRNKGNFPGRFSGRQFSNSRSEMNVSTLELGDSALYLCASRDGQRDEQFFGPGTRLTVL.

V is TRBV10-3 and J is TRBJ1-1, with 9 bases that match TRBD1. The junction had 9 bases not matched to a gene; V was cut back by 7 bases and J by 3 bases. The CDR3 is 15 residues long. Germline values: CDR1 ENHRY, CDR2 SYGVKD. This chain's CDR3 is CAIKRQGVFDTEAFF. The CDR3 DNA follows: TGTGCCATCAAACGACAGGGGGTATTCGACACTGAAGCTTTCTTT.

Notes on this clone: Its ends do not fully match the called genes, so a read error is possible. The chain carries TRBV28 and TRBJ1-6; 9 positions agree with TRBD1. The CDR3 is 14 amino acids. The germline gives CDR1 MDHEN, CDR2 SYDVKM. CDR3: CASSSRQGGRFSTF. The CDR3 region has the DNA TGTGCCAGCAGTTCTCGACAGGGGGGCCGCTTTTCCACTTTT.

This chain links TRBV7-8 with TRBJ1-2, with a tentative D call TRBD1 (5 bases). The germline V gene has CDR1 SGHVS and CDR2 FQNEAQ. Between the trimmed V and J ends, which lost 5 bases and 7 bases, there was a span of 17 bases. CDR3 length: 14 residues. The CDR3 DNA sequence: TGTGCCAGCAGCCCAGCGGGGGGTCGGAGTGGCTACACCTTC. Its protein product is CASSPAGGRSGYTF.

The chain employs TRBV7-9 and TRBJ2-5; 7 bases are shared with TRBD2. The germline V gene encodes CDR1 SEHNR and CDR2 FQNEAQ (reference sequence). The CDR3 extends over 14 amino acids. The J segment lost 2 bases and the V segment lost 4 bases, leaving 4 bases of the junction unmatched. CDR3 in amino acids: CASSSTGRQETQYF. CDR3 DNA: TGTGCCAGCAGCTCGACCGGGAGGCAAGAGACCCAGTACTTC.

For the CDR3, the DNA is TGTGCCAGCAGCGCAACAGGGTCTGGAAACACCATATATTTT. It yields the protein CASSATGSGNTIYF. This rearrangement joins TRBV7-9 to TRBJ1-3; possible D gene TRBD1, 6 bases. V was pared by 5 bases and J by 1 base, with 9 bases between. Germline values: CDR1 SEHNR, CDR2 FQNEAQ (reference sequence). The CDR3 extends over 14 amino acids. Full variable domain (rest looked up from reference TRBV7-9 and TRBJ1-3): DTGVSQNPRHKITKRGQNVTFRCDPISEHNRLYWYRQTLGQGPEFLTYFQNEAQLEKSRLLSDRFSAERPKGSFSTLEIQRTEQGDSAMYLCASSATGSGNTIYFGEGSWLTVV.

This clone was seen once. This CDR3 is CASSVTSGRTIQYF. CDR3 nucleotide sequence: TGTGCCAGCAGTGTGACTAGCGGGAGGACCATTCAGTACTTC. The chain employs TRBV7-2 and TRBJ2-4; the match to TRBD2 covers 13 bases. J gave up 9 bases and V 6 bases, and 5 bases lay outside the gene matches. The germline gives CDR1 SGHTA, CDR2 FQGNSA. CDR3 length: 14 amino acids.

The rearrangement uses TRBV29-1 and TRBJ2-5; 7 bases fit TRBD2. Germline CDR1 is SQVTM and CDR2 is ANQGSEA. Trimming cost V 7 bases and J 4 bases; bases outside gene matches: 6. The CDR3 runs 12 residues. Here the CDR3 reads CSAAPGGETQYF. The CDR3 nucleotides read TGCAGCGCCGCCCCGGGGGGAGAGACCCAGTACTTC.

The rearrangement joins TRBV7-2 to TRBJ2-2; TRBD1 matches at 7 bases. The V gene end was trimmed by 4 bases and the J gene end by 4 bases; junction bases not matched to a gene: 6. Germline V gene sequence: CDR1 SGHTA, CDR2 FQGNSA. This CDR3 has 15 residues. The CDR3 DNA reads TGTGCCAGCAGCTCCGCCGGACAGGTCACCGGGGAGCTGTTTTTT. Protein sequence: CASSSAGQVTGELFF.

The CDR3 bases are TGCGCCAGCAGCAGAACCGGGACAGGGGGGGTCGGCACTGAAGCTTTCTTT. Protein sequence: CASSRTGTGGVGTEAFF. V usage is TRBV5-1 and J usage is TRBJ1-1; 11 positions agree with TRBD1. The V segment lost 4 bases and the J segment 4 bases; nucleotides outside the gene matches: 12. The CDR3 spans 17 residues. In germline, CDR1 is SGHRS, CDR2 YFSETQ. The whole variable domain, filled in from reference TRBV5-1 and TRBJ1-1, reads KAGVTQTPRYLIKTRGQQVTLSCSPISGHRSVSWYQQTPGQGLQFLFEYFSETQRNKGNFPGRFSGRQFSNSRSEMNVSTLELGDSALYLCASSRTGTGGVGTEAFFGQGTRLTVV.

The rearrangement uses TRBV30 and TRBJ2-6; D may be TRBD2 (5 bases). The CDR3 runs 14 residues. Trimming shortened V by 5 bases and J by 1 base, and 9 bases separated the two germline ends. Germline V CDR1 and CDR2: GTSNPN, SVGIG (reference sequence). As DNA, the CDR3 is TGTGCCTGGGCGAGGGATTCTGGGGCCAACGTCCTGACTTTC. This gives the protein CAWARDSGANVLTF.

The chain employs TRBV24-1 and TRBJ2-1; D remains ambiguous. The V gene's germline CDR1 is KGHDR and CDR2 SFDVKD. Trimming stripped 8 bases from V and 0 bases from J, with 7 bases between. This CDR3 spans 13 amino acids. CDR3 residues: CATIGDSYNEQFF. The CDR3 DNA sequence: TGTGCCACCATAGGAGACTCCTACAATGAGCAGTTCTTC.

The chain combines TRBV9 with TRBJ2-2; D gene ambiguous. Germline CDR1 and CDR2: SGDLS and YYNGEE. This CDR3 spans 14 amino acids. Trimming removed 6 bases at V and 6 bases at J, with 15 bases between. The CDR3 nucleotides are TGTGCCAGCACCCCGGCACCCGAGGCCGGGGAGCTGTTTTTT. It encodes CASTPAPEAGELFF. Full variable domain (missing parts from reference TRBV9 and TRBJ2-2): DSGVTQTPKHLITATGQRVTLRCSPRSGDLSVYWYQQSLDQGLQFLIQYYNGEERAKGNILERFSAQQFPDLHSELNLSSLELGDSALYFCASTPAPEAGELFFGEGSRLTVL.

The V call is TRBV19, the J call TRBJ2-1, with 9 bases lining up with TRBD2. Trimming at V came to 3 bases and at J to 10 bases, leaving 7 bases not matched to a gene. The CDR3 extends over 14 amino acids. Germline V gives CDR1 LNHDA, CDR2 SQIVND (reference sequence). For the CDR3, the DNA is TGTGCCAGTAGTATTAGGCGGGAGGGCCTGGAGCAGTTCTTC. It yields the protein CASSIRREGLEQFF.

This clone has just one count. The DNA of the CDR3 is TGTGCCAGCAGACGAGACAGGGATTCACCCCTCCACTTT. Protein: CASRRDRDSPLHF. V and J are TRBV11-3 and TRBJ1-6; 7 bases are shared with TRBD1. This CDR3 contains 13 residues. V shed 6 bases and J 8 bases; nucleotides not matched to a gene: 4. The V gene's germline CDR1 is SGHNT and CDR2 YENEEA.

This chain connects TRBV7-8 to TRBJ2-7, with TRBD1 identical over 8 bases. The CDR3 consists of 15 residues. Germline V gene lookup returns CDR1 SGHVS and CDR2 FQNEAQ. J lost 4 bases, V lost 0 bases, and 5 bases had no gene match. For the CDR3, the DNA is TGTGCCAGCAGCTTAGCGAAGGGACAGGTTTACGAGCAGTACTTC. This translates into CASSLAKGQVYEQYF.

This chain uses TRBV2 with TRBJ1-2, with a weak D call TRBD1 (6 bases). Per germline, CDR1 SNHLY and CDR2 FYNNEI. The V and J ends lost 5 bases and 0 bases respectively, with 10 bases between them. CDR3 length: 14 residues. The CDR3 loop is CASSLQGSNYGYTF. The CDR3 region has the DNA TGTGCCAGCAGTTTACAGGGATCTAACTATGGCTACACCTTC.

This clone was seen a single time. This chain joins TRBV5-1 and TRBJ1-1, with 8 bases identical to TRBD1. Germline V gives CDR1 SGHRS, CDR2 YFSETQ. With 3 bases clipped from V and 0 bases from J, the junction kept 7 bases outside the gene matches. The CDR3 has 16 amino acids. Written as DNA, the CDR3 is TGCGCCAGCAGCTCCGGGACAGGCTTCATGAACACTGAAGCTTTCTTT. It yields the protein CASSSGTGFMNTEAFF.

V usage is TRBV6-2 or TRBV6-3 and J usage is TRBJ2-7, with D possibly being TRBD2 (6 bases). Trimming pared 6 bases from V and 6 bases from J, leaving 12 bases between. CDR1 and CDR2 from the germline V gene are MNHEY and SVGEGT. CDR3 length: 12 residues. This CDR3 reads CASSSGVGEQYV. The CDR3, as DNA: TGTGCCAGCAGCTCGGGGGTGGGCGAGCAGTACGTC.

There are a few counts of this clone. V gene TRBV6-2 or TRBV6-3 combines with J gene TRBJ1-5; D uncertain. V shed 0 bases and J shed 0 bases, with 21 bases lying between them. CDR3 length: 20 amino acids. The V gene's germline CDR1 is MNHEY and CDR2 SVGEGT. CDR3 nucleotides: TGTGCCAGCAGTTACTCGCTGTTGGGAGAAATGCCGTATAGCAATCAGCCCCAGCATTTT. Encoded protein: CASSYSLLGEMPYSNQPQHF.